Presented here are 10 T cell receptor beta chains from one specimen sequenced in a study of shared T cell receptors in the human thymus. TCRdb's table, derived via immunoSEQ multiplex PCR, lists solely in-frame clones and lacks some. This sample carries hundreds of thousands of clones, approximately 95% of them seen once, and the ten largest clones take approximately 0.018%. The sample consisted of thymocytes. The receptors shown here come from a human donor.

This clone was detected once. The chain carries TRBV6-1 and TRBJ1-4; D might be TRBD1 (5 bases). Trimming stripped 6 bases from V and 3 bases from J, with 14 bases between. The CDR3 totals 15 residues. Germline lookup yields CDR1 MNHNS and CDR2 SASEGT. Here the CDR3 DNA reads TGTGCCAGCAGGGTAACAGGTGAACCTAATGAAAAACTGTTTTTT. This gives the protein CASRVTGEPNEKLFF.

In DNA form, the CDR3 reads TGTGCCAGCAGTGGCTCCCTATTGACAGGTTACGGGGAGCAGTTCTTC. Its protein product is CASSGSLLTGYGEQFF. This chain uses TRBV28 with TRBJ2-1, with a possible D match to TRBD1 (6 bases). The CDR3 covers 16 residues. The germline V gene encodes CDR1 MDHEN and CDR2 SYDVKM. V was trimmed by 5 bases and J by 10 bases, leaving 24 bases between them.

The chain is built from TRBV11-2 and TRBJ2-1; TRBD2 agrees at 7 bases. From germline, CDR1 is SGHAT and CDR2 FQNNGV. The CDR3 has 17 amino acids. V shed 5 bases and J 6 bases; nucleotides not matched to a gene: 16. This chain's CDR3 is CASSLGGAGEGLNEQFF. The CDR3 DNA reads TGTGCCAGCAGCCTGGGGGGTGCGGGAGAGGGTCTCAATGAGCAGTTCTTC.

The chain joins TRBV4-1 to TRBJ2-5; TRBD2 matches 7 bases. CDR3 length: 18 residues. Germline V gene data show CDR1 as MGHRA and CDR2 as YSYEKL. Germline trimming cut 0 bases from V and 1 base from J; bases unmatched to any gene: 11. CDR3 sequence reads: CASSQETPRQRGQETQYF. The CDR3 DNA sequence: TGCGCCAGCAGCCAAGAAACACCTCGGCAGCGGGGCCAAGAGACCCAGTACTTC.

This clone appeared a single time. CDR3 amino acids: CASSVREGTSGRHYNEQFF. The CDR3 DNA sequence: TGTGCCAGTAGCGTAAGGGAAGGGACTAGCGGGAGACATTACAATGAGCAGTTCTTC. The rearrangement links TRBV19 to TRBJ2-1; the match to TRBD2 covers 14 bases. There are 19 residues in the CDR3. Germline trimming cut 6 bases from V and 4 bases from J; bases unmatched to any gene: 14. Germline V gives CDR1 LNHDA, CDR2 SQIVND (reference sequence).

The chain is built from TRBV7-2 and TRBJ2-5; no reliable D call. Trimming removed 0 bases at V and 1 base at J, with 6 bases between. Germline V gives CDR1 SGHTA, CDR2 FQGNSA. This CDR3 region has 14 residues. CDR3 DNA: TGTGCCAGCAGCTTAGCGGGCAGCCAAGAGACCCAGTACTTC. It is translated as CASSLAGSQETQYF. Looking up the rest from reference TRBV7-2 and TRBJ2-5 gives the full variable domain: GAGVSQSPSNKVTEKGKDVELRCDPISGHTALYWYRQSLGQGLEFLIYFQGNSAPDKSGLPSDRFSAERTGGSVSTLTIQRTQQEDSAVYLCASSLAGSQETQYFGPGTRLLVL.

V usage is TRBV9 and J usage is TRBJ2-1; a possible D gene is TRBD1 (6 bases). The CDR3 sequence is 14 residues long. Germline CDR1 and CDR2: SGDLS and YYNGEE. Trimming left V 1 base short and J 7 bases short, with 12 bases between. The DNA for the CDR3 is TGTGCCAGCAGCGTACCAGGGGTGGGGAATGAGCAGTTCTTC. Translating gives CASSVPGVGNEQFF.

The chain combines TRBV27 with TRBJ1-3; D is unclear. Trimming removed 5 bases at V and 4 bases at J, with 18 bases between. In germline, CDR1 is MNHEY, CDR2 SMNVEV (reference sequence). This CDR3 contains 16 residues. The CDR3 protein is CASSPTQRLTGNTIYF. Written as DNA, the CDR3 is TGTGCCAGCAGTCCGACACAGAGGTTGACCGGAAACACCATATATTTT.

The rearrangement uses TRBV25-1 and TRBJ2-5; D remains ambiguous. V lost 4 bases and J lost 5, with 23 bases in between. The germline CDR1 and CDR2 sequences are MGHDK and SYGVNS. This CDR3 spans 17 amino acids. The CDR3: CASSGRIYRIGRETQYF. The CDR3 bases are TGTGCCAGCAGTGGCAGGATCTACCGCATCGGACGGGAGACCCAGTACTTC.

The rearrangement links TRBV27 to TRBJ1-2; 8 bases are a match to TRBD1. V gave up 6 bases and J gave up 6 bases; unmatched junction bases: 9. CDR1 and CDR2 (germline): MNHEY, SMNVEV (reference sequence). CDR3 length: 14 residues. DNA for the CDR3: TGTGCCAGCAGCTGCCGGGACAGGTCCGATGGCTACACCTTC. Translated: CASSCRDRSDGYTF.